This paragraph reports one T cell receptor beta chain. CDR1 and CDR2 from the germline V gene are MNHEY and SVGAGI. CDR3 length: 15 residues. Between the trimmed V and J ends, which lost 4 bases and 4 bases, there was a span of 16 bases. The sample belongs to a study of shared clonotypes between healthy human individuals. Profiling relied on immunoSEQ multiplex PCR, and the TCRdb table lists in-frame clones only, not all of them. There are over a million clones in the sample; approximately 78% occur only once, and more than 0.5% lies in the top ten. The chain links TRBV6-5 to TRBJ1-1; D may be TRBD1 (5 bases). Material for sequencing was memory CD4+ T cells from PBMCs. Subset specified: CD45RA-negative fraction. This TCR came from a man younger than 35 in good health. Some clones in this sample may be carry-over from other donors' samples. The CDR3 sequence is CASSSGRGPGTEAFF. CDR3 coding DNA: TGTGCCAGCAGTTCGGGAAGGGGCCCGGGCACTGAAGCTTTCTTT.